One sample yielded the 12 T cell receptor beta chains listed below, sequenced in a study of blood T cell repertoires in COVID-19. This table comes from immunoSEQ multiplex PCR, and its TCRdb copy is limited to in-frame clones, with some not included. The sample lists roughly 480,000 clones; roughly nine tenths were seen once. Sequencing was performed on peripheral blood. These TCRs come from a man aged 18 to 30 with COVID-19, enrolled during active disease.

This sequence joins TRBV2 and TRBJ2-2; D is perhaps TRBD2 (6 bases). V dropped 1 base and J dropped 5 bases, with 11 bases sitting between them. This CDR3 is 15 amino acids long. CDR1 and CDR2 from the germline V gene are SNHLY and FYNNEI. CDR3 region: CASSEGSGKTGELFF. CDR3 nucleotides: TGTGCCAGCAGTGAAGGTAGCGGAAAGACCGGGGAGCTGTTTTTT.

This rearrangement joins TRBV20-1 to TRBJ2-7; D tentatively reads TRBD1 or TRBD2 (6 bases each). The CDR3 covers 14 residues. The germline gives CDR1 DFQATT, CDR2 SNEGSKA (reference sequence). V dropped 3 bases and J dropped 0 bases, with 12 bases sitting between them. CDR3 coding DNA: TGCAGTGCTAGTGGGGGCGGGGCCTCCTACGAGCAGTACTTC. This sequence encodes CSASGGGASYEQYF.

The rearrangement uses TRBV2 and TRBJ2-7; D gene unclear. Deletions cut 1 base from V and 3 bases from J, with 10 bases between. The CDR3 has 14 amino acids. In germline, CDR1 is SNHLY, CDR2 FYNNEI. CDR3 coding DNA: TGTGCCAGCAGTGAAGTAGCCTCCTTCTACGAGCAGTACTTC. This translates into CASSEVASFYEQYF. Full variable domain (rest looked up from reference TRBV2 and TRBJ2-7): EPEVTQTPSHQVTQMGQEVILRCVPISNHLYFYWYRQILGQKVEFLVSFYNNEISEKSEIFDDQFSVERPDGSNFTLKIRSTKLEDSAMYFCASSEVASFYEQYFGPGTRLTVT.

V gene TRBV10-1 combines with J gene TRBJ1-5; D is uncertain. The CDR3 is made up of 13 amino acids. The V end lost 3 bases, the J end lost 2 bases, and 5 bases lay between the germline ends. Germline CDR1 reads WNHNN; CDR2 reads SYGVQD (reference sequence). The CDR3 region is CASSESRNQPQHF. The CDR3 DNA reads TGCGCCAGCAGTGAAAGCCGCAATCAGCCCCAGCATTTT.

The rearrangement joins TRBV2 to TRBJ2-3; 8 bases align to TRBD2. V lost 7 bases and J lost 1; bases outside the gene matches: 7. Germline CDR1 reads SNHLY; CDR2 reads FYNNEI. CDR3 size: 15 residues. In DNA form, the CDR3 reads TGTGCCAGCAAGGGACCGGGACTAGGCACAGATACGCAGTATTTT. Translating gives CASKGPGLGTDTQYF.

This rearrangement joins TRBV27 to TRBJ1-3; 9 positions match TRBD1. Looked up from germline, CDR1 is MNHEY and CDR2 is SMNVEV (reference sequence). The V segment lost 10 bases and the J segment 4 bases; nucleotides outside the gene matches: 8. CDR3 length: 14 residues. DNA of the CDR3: TGTGCCACCCCGACAGGGGGGGAAGGAAACACCATATATTTT. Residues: CATPTGGEGNTIYF.

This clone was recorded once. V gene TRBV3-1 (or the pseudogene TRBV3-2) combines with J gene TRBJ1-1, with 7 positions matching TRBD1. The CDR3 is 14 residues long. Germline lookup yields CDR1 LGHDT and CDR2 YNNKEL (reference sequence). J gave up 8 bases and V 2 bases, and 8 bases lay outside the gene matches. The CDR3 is CASSQQGHRGEAFF. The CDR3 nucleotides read TGTGCCAGCAGCCAACAAGGCCACAGGGGCGAAGCTTTCTTT.

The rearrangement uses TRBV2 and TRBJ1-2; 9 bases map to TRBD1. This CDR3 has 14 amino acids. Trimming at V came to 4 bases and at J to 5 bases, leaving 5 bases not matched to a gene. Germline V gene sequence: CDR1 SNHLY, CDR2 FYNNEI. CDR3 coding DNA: TGTGCCAGCAGTGCATATGGACAGGGGTATGGCTACACCTTC. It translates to CASSAYGQGYGYTF.

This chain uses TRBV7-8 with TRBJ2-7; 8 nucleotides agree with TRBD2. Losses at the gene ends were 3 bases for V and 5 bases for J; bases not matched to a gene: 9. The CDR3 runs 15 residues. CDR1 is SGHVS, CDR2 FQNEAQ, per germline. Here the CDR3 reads CASSLGLAGIDEQYF. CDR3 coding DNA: TGTGCCAGCAGCTTGGGGCTAGCGGGTATCGACGAGCAGTACTTC.

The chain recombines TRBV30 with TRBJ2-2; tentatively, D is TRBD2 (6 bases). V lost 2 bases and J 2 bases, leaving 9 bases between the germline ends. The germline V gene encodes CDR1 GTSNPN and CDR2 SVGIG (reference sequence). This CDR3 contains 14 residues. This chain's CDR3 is CAWSYGTNTGELFF. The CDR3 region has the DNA TGTGCCTGGAGTTACGGGACTAACACCGGGGAGCTGTTTTTT. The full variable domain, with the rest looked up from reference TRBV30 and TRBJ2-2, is SQTIHQWPATLVQPVGSPLSLECTVEGTSNPNLYWYRQAAGRGLQLLFYSVGIGQISSEVPQNLSASRPQDRQFILSSKKLLLSDSGFYLCAWSYGTNTGELFFGEGSRLTVL.

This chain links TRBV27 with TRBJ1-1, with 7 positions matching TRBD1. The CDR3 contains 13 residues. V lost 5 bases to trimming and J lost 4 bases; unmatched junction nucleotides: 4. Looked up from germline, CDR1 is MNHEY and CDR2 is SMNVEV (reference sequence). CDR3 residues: CASSARQGTEAFF. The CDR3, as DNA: TGTGCCAGCAGTGCTCGACAGGGCACTGAAGCTTTCTTT.

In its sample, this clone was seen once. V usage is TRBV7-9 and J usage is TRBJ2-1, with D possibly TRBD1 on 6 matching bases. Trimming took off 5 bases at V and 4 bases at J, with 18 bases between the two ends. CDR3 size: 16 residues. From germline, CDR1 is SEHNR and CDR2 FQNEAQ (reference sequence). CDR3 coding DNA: TGTGCCAGCAGCCCTCAAAGGGACATCTATTACAATGAGCAGTTCTTC. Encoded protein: CASSPQRDIYYNEQFF.